Listed below are T cell receptor beta chains from one sample, sequenced in a study of blood T cell repertoires in COVID-19. The method was immunoSEQ multiplex PCR; TCRdb's version includes in-frame clones alone and lacks a portion of them. Among around 310,000 clones listed, roughly 91% were seen once. Sequencing was done on a sample of PBMCs or T cells enriched from blood (not recorded which). These receptors were collected from a woman in her 30s who had recovered from COVID-19. Each CDR3 is given without its conserved first and last residue.

J	V	CDR3
TRBJ2-1	TRBV3-1/TRBV3-2	ASSLSPSGVAGNEQF
TRBJ2-1	TRBV5-4	ASSPPDRASYNEQF
TRBJ2-7	TRBV23-1	AGQTGIDEQY
TRBJ1-5	TRBV19	ASSLQGQGRQPQH
TRBJ2-5	TRBV7-9	ASSRGDRGKETQY
TRBJ1-5	TRBV18	ASSLDTGDQPQH
TRBJ2-7	TRBV10-3	AISGGQDYEQY
TRBJ1-5	TRBV12-3/TRBV12-4	ASSLDLAQPQH
TRBJ1-2	TRBV10-3	AISEGGDYGYT
TRBJ2-5	TRBV7-8	ASSLGERETQY
TRBJ1-2	TRBV6-2/TRBV6-3	ASSYGGRYGYT
TRBJ2-7	TRBV18	ASSPGSGSSYEQY
TRBJ1-1	TRBV29-1	SVDTVNTEAF
TRBJ2-3	TRBV29-1	SVDKMRGFRGTQY
TRBJ2-2	TRBV7-9	ASSLDGSGELF
TRBJ1-2	TRBV27	ASKRTGGAPYGYT
TRBJ2-7	TRBV12-3/TRBV12-4	ASSPRQGYEQY
TRBJ1-5	TRBV6-5	ASQDRANQPQH
TRBJ1-2	TRBV7-8	ASSPTIADNYGYT
TRBJ1-4	TRBV5-1	ASSYDRVEKLF
TRBJ1-4	TRBV6-6	ASSYSQGGDEKLF
TRBJ1-1	TRBV5-1	ASSSTEGTEAF
TRBJ2-1	TRBV11-2	ASSLRRVTEQF
TRBJ1-4	TRBV7-9	ASSSGDRPYSEKLF
TRBJ1-5	TRBV6-1	ASSEAYNQPQH
TRBJ2-7	TRBV3-1/TRBV3-2	ASSPGQGSGYEQY
TRBJ1-5	TRBV12-3/TRBV12-4	ASRSSNQPQH
TRBJ1-2	TRBV7-2	ASSLSGTGRNYGYT
TRBJ1-2	TRBV24-1	ATSGAAGYGYT
TRBJ2-6	TRBV9	ASNENSGTGANVLT
TRBJ2-3	TRBV6-5	ASRRSGVLTDTQY
TRBJ2-3	TRBV13	ASSLDRTGGADTQY
TRBJ2-7	TRBV10-1	ASSESPGRVHEQY
TRBJ1-4	TRBV7-9	ASSFGGVGEKLF
TRBJ1-2	TRBV10-1	ASGNANYGYT
TRBJ1-5	TRBV19	ASSINRDRGRWQPQH
TRBJ2-7	TRBV28	ASASGGYEQY
TRBJ2-1	TRBV27	ASSLGTGLYNEQF
TRBJ2-2	TRBV27	ASSSRGNTGELF
TRBJ1-3	TRBV7-2	ASSLSSRGGNTIY
TRBJ1-2	TRBV5-1	ASSFEGRGYGYT
TRBJ2-7	TRBV13	ASSLGLGGQYEQY
TRBJ2-7	TRBV28	ASSLTSWGHYYEQY
TRBJ1-5	TRBV10-1	ASSESGGQPQH